This TCR beta chain comes out of a study of cytomegalovirus exposure and HLA in healthy donors. Study conclusions and caveats: Later analysis identified a missense DCLRE1C variant that was linked to TCR beta V- and J-gene trimming.

Notes on this clone: Its antigen remains unknown.

Donors were nominally healthy when sampled, though unrecorded immune exposures were likely. The PCR employed 60 Vbeta primers together with 13 Jbeta primers. The table came from immunoSEQ multiplex PCR; TCRdb's copy has only in-frame clones and leaves some out. The sample holds 130,000 or so clones, roughly three quarters seen once. The sample comprised PBMCs. This clonotype was sampled from a woman between 18 and 29 years old in good health and CMV-seronegative.

The CDR3 loop is CSVEDQIGNTIYF. CDR3 in DNA: TGCAGCGTTGAAGATCAGATTGGAAACACCATATATTTT. The chain is built from TRBV29-1 and TRBJ1-3; D not resolved. Germline V gives CDR1 SQVTM, CDR2 ANQGSEA. V was shortened by 0 bases and J by 3 bases, with 6 bases between the two germline ends. The CDR3 extends over 13 amino acids.